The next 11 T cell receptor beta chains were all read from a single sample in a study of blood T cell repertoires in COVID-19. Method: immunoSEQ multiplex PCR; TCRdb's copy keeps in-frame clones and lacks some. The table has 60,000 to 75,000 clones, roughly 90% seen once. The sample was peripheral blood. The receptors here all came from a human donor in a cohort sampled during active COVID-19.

The CDR3 region has the DNA TGTGCCAGCAGTTGGGGGCGGGTAGGCGAGCAGTACTTC. It is translated as CASSWGRVGEQYF. V usage is TRBV5-6 and J usage is TRBJ2-7, with D possibly TRBD1 on 6 matching bases. V lost 5 bases, J lost 6 bases, and 15 bases lay in between. From germline, CDR1 is SGHDT and CDR2 YYEEEE. The CDR3 length is 13 residues.

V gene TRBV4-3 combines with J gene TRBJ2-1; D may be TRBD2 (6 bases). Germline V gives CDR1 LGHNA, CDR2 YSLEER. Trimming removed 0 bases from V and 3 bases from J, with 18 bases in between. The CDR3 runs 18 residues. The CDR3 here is CASSQDYGSAGLYNEQFF. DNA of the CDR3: TGCGCCAGCAGCCAAGATTACGGTAGTGCGGGACTCTACAATGAGCAGTTCTTC.

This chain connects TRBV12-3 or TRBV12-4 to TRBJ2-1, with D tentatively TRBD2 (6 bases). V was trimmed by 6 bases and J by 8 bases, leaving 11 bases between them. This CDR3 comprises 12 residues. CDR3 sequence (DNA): TGTGCCAGCAGGATCACTAGCCATGAGCAGTTCTTC. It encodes CASRITSHEQFF.

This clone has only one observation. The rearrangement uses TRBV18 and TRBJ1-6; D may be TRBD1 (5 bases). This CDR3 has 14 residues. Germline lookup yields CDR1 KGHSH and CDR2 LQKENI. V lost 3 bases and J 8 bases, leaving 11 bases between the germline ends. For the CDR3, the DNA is TGTGCCAGCTCACCGCAGGGTTACGATTCACCCCTCCACTTT. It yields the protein CASSPQGYDSPLHF.

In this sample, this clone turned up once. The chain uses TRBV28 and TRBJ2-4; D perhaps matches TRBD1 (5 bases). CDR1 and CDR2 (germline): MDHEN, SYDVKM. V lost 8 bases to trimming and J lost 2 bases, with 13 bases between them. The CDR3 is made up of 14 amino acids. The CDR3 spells CASRSQATKNIQYF. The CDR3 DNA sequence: TGTGCCAGCCGCTCACAGGCGACCAAAAACATTCAGTACTTC. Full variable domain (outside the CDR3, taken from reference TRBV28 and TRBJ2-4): DVKVTQSSRYLVKRTGEKVFLECVQDMDHENMFWYRQDPGLGLRLIYFSYDVKMKEKGDIPEGYSVSREKKERFSLILESASTNQTSMYLCASRSQATKNIQYFGAGTRLSVL.

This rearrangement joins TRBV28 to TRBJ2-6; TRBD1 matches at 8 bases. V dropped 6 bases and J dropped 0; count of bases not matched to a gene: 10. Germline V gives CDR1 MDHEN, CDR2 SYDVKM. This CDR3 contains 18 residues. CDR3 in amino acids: CASSVLGTGISGANVLTF. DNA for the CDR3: TGTGCCAGCAGCGTACTAGGGACAGGAATCTCTGGGGCCAACGTCCTGACTTTC.

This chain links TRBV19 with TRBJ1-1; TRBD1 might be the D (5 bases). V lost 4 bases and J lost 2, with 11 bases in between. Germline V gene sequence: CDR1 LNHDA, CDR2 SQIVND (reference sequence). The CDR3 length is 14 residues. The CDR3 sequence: CASSTDRYNTEAFF. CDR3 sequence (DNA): TGTGCCAGTAGTACTGACAGATATAACACTGAAGCTTTCTTT.

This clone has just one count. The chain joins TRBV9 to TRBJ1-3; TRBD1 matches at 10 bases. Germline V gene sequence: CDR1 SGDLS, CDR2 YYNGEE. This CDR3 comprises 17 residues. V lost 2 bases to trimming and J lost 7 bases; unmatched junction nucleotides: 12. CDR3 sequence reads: CASSVLPDRGEWNTIYF. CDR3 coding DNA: TGTGCCAGCAGCGTCTTACCGGACAGGGGGGAGTGGAACACCATATATTTT. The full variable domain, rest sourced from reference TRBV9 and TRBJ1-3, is DSGVTQTPKHLITATGQRVTLRCSPRSGDLSVYWYQQSLDQGLQFLIQYYNGEERAKGNILERFSAQQFPDLHSELNLSSLELGDSALYFCASSVLPDRGEWNTIYFGEGSWLTVV.

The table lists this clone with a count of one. This chain's CDR3 is CASRSSRGTEAFF. The CDR3 DNA reads as TGTGCCAGCAGATCAAGCCGGGGCACTGAAGCTTTCTTT. This sequence joins TRBV6-5 and TRBJ1-1; D is unresolved. Germline V gene lookup returns CDR1 MNHEY and CDR2 SVGAGI. CDR3 length: 13 amino acids. The V gene lost 6 bases and the J gene lost 4 bases, with 12 bases spanning the gap.

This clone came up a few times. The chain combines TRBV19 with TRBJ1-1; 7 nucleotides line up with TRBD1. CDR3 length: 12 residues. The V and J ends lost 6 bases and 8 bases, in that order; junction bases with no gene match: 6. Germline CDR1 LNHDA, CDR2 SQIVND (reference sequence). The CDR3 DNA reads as TGTGCCAGTAGGGGGCACAGGGGCGAAGCTTTCTTT. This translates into CASRGHRGEAFF.

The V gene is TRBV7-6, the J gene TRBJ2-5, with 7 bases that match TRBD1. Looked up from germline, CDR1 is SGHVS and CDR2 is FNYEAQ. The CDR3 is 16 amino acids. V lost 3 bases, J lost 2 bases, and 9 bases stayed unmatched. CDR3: CASSLTPGQPQETQYF. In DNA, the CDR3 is TGTGCCAGCAGCTTGACTCCGGGACAGCCACAAGAGACCCAGTACTTC. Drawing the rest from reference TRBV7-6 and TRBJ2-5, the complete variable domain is GAGVSQSPRYKVTKRGQDVALRCDPISGHVSLYWYRQALGQGPEFLTYFNYEAQQDKSGLPNDRFSAERPEGSISTLTIQRTEQRDSAMYRCASSLTPGQPQETQYFGPGTRLLVL.